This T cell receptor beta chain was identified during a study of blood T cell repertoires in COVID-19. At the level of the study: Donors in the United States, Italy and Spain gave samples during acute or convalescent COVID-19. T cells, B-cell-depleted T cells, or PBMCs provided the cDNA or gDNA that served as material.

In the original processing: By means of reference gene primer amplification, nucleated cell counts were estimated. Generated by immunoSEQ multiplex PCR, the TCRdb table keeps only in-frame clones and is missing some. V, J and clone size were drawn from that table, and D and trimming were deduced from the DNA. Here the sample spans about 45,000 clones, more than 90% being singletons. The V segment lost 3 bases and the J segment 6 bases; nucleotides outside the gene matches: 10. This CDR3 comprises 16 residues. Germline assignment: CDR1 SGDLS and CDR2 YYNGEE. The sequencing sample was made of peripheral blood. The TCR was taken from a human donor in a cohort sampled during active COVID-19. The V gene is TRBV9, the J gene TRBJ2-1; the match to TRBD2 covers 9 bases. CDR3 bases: TGTGCCAGCAGCGGGGGTGGCGGGAGGGCCGTCAATGAGCAGTTCTTC. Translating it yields CASSGGGGRAVNEQFF.